Shown below are 2 T cell receptor beta chains from a single sample sequenced in a study of blood T cell repertoires in COVID-19 (dated by TCRdb to about 2020). Receptor libraries were prepared by the immunoSEQ multiplex PCR assay. Imported from immuneACCESS, the table was reduced by TCRdb to in-frame sequences with V and J called. These copies leave out some clones; in studies compared against another copy, an unresolved V gene accounts for under half, and the cause of the remainder is not known. This sample lists 260,000 or so clones; approximately 88% were detected once. The ten largest clones capture 0.7% of the sample. Sequencing input: peripheral blood. The receptors originated from a human donor in a cohort sampled during active COVID-19.

The chain carries TRBV2 and TRBJ1-5, with D possibly matching TRBD1 (5 bases). V lost 6 bases and J lost 0, with 9 bases in between. CDR3 length: 14 residues. Germline CDR1 and CDR2: SNHLY and FYNNEI. Here the CDR3 reads CASREGYSNQPQHF. The CDR3, as DNA: TGTGCCAGCAGGGAGGGGTATAGCAATCAGCCCCAGCATTTT.

V usage is TRBV11-2 and J usage is TRBJ1-5; no clear D. The CDR3 is 15 residues long. Germline CDR1 reads SGHAT; CDR2 reads FQNNGV. V lost 2 bases and J 3 bases, leaving 11 bases between the germline ends. The CDR3 loop reads CASSLSLGSNQPQHF. CDR3 coding DNA: TGTGCCAGCAGCTTAAGTCTTGGCTCCAATCAGCCCCAGCATTTT.